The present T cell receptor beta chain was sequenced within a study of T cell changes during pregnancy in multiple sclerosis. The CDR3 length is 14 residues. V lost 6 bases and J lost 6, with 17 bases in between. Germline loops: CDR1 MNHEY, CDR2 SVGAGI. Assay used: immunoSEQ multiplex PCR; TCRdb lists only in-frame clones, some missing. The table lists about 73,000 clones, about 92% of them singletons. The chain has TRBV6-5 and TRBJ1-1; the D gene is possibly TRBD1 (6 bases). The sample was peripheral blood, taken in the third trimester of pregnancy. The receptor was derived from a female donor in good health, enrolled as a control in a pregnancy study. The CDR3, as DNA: TGTGCCAGCAGGGGGGGGGCCCGGTGGGCTGAAGCTTTCTTT. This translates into CASRGGARWAEAFF.